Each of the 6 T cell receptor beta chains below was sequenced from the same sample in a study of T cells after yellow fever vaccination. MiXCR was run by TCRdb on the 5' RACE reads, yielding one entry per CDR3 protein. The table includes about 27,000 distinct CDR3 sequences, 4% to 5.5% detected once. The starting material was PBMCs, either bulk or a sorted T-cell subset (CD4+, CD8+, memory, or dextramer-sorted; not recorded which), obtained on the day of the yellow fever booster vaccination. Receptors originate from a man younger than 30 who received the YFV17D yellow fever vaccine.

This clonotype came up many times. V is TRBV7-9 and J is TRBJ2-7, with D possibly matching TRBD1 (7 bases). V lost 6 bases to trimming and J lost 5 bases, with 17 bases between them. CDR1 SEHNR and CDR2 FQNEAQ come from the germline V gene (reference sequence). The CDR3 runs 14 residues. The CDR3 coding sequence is TGTGCCAGCAGTTTTACAGGAGGGGGCCACGAGCAGTACTTC. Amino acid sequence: CASSFTGGGHEQYF.

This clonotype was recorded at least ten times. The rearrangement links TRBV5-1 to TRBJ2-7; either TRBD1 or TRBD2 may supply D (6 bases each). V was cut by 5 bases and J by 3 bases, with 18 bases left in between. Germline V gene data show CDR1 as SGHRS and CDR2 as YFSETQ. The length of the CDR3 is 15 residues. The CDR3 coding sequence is TGCGCCAGCAGTTTAATGTTCGGGGGCTGCTACGAGCAGTACTTC. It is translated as CASSLMFGGCYEQYF.

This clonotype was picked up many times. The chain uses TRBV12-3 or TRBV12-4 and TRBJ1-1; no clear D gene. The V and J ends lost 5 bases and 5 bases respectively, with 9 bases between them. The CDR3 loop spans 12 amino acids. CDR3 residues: CASSRGGTEAFF. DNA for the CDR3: TGTGCCAGCAGTCGGGGTGGTACTGAAGCTTTCTTT.

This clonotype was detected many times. CDR3 loop: CSARRETQYF. For the CDR3, the DNA is TGCAGTGCTAGGAGAGAGACCCAGTACTTC. J is TRBJ2-5 and V is TRBV20-1; D is ambiguous. Trimming pared 3 bases from V and 4 bases from J, leaving 3 bases between. This CDR3 region has 10 residues. CDR1 is DFQATT, CDR2 SNEGSKA, per germline (reference sequence).

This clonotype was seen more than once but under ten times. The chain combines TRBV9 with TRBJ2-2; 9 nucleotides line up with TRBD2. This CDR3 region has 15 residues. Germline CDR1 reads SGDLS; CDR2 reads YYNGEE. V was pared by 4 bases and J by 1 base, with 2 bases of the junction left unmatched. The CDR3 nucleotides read TGTGCCAGCAGCCCGCGGGGGGGGAACACCGGGGAGCTGTTTTTT. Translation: CASSPRGGNTGELFF.

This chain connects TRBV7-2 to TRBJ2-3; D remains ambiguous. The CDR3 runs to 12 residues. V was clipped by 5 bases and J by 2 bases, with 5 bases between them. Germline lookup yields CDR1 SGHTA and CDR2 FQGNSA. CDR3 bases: TGTGCCAGCAGCCCACCCACAGATACGCAGTATTTT. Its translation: CASSPPTDTQYF.